This paragraph covers one TCR beta chain sequence. This sample was included in a study of blood T cell repertoires in COVID-19. CDR1 MDHEN and CDR2 SYDVKM come from the germline V gene. CDR3 length: 12 amino acids. V lost 6 bases and J lost 4, with 9 bases in between. Sequenced by immunoSEQ multiplex PCR; TCRdb stores in-frame clones only, minus some. The data hold under 300,000 clones, with around nine tenths observed a single time. This receptor was taken from a woman aged 18-30 years who had recovered from COVID-19. The chain is built from TRBV28 and TRBJ1-2; perhaps TRBD1 as D (5 bases). The sample comprised PBMCs or T cells enriched from blood (not recorded which). CDR3 coding DNA: TGTGCCAGCAGGGAAGGGGTCTATGGCTACACCTTC. This codes for CASREGVYGYTF.